Below are 32 T cell receptor beta chains sequenced from a single sample in a study of technical replicates of blood from a handful of donors. Profiled with immunoSEQ multiplex PCR; TCRdb holds only in-frame clones, not every one. Counted here are about 83,000 clones, roughly 94% occurring once; the ten biggest clones make up roughly 0.27%. Source material: T cells isolated from PBMCs. Source of these receptors: a human donor in good health.

V is TRBV7-6 and J is TRBJ2-7; 10 bases fit TRBD2. V dropped 0 bases and J dropped 6; count of bases not matched to a gene: 5. Germline V gene sequence: CDR1 SGHVS, CDR2 FNYEAQ. The CDR3 has 15 residues. The CDR3 sequence: CASSLASGTSVEQYF. The CDR3 coding sequence is TGTGCCAGCAGCTTAGCCTCCGGGACTAGCGTCGAGCAGTACTTC.

The V and J genes are TRBV14 and TRBJ2-7, with D perhaps TRBD2 (6 bases). The length of the CDR3 is 13 residues. CDR1 and CDR2 from the germline V gene are SGHDN and FVKESK. Trimming left V 4 bases short and J 6 bases short, with 13 bases between. The CDR3 DNA reads TGTGCCAGCAGCCGCGGCGGGAAGGCCGAGCAGTACTTC. It codes for CASSRGGKAEQYF.

V gene TRBV28 combines with J gene TRBJ2-7; 7 nucleotides align to TRBD2. After removal of 5 bases from V and 3 bases from J, the junction contained 19 bases not matched to a gene. The CDR3 is 18 residues long. Germline V gene sequence: CDR1 MDHEN, CDR2 SYDVKM. The CDR3 region has the DNA TGTGCCAGCAGTATCAGGGACCTTCGACTAGCTCCGGGCTACGAGCAGTACTTC. Translation gives CASSIRDLRLAPGYEQYF.

V is TRBV28 and J is TRBJ1-4; D remains unclear. CDR3 length: 15 amino acids. The V end lost 5 bases, the J end lost 5 bases, and 15 bases lay between the germline ends. The germline CDR1 and CDR2 sequences are MDHEN and SYDVKM. The CDR3 reads CASSNMGGKNEKLFF. The CDR3, as DNA: TGTGCCAGCAGTAATATGGGAGGTAAAAATGAAAAACTGTTTTTT.

The rearrangement uses TRBV30 and TRBJ2-5; weak D call: TRBD2 (6 bases). The CDR3 has 14 amino acids. Germline CDR1 reads GTSNPN; CDR2 reads SVGIG (reference sequence). Deletions cut 3 bases from V and 1 base from J, with 12 bases between. The CDR3 DNA reads as TGTGCCTGGAGCTTGGGACTGCCCCAAGAGACCCAGTACTTC. Amino acids: CAWSLGLPQETQYF.

This clone has only one observation. This sequence joins TRBV4-1 and TRBJ2-5, with 7 bases identical to TRBD1. Germline assignment: CDR1 MGHRA and CDR2 YSYEKL. The junction had 15 bases not matched to a gene; V was cut back by 5 bases and J by 3 bases. The CDR3 consists of 17 residues. The CDR3 region is CASSGPDSQGFEETQYF. The DNA of the CDR3 is TGCGCCAGCAGCGGCCCAGACTCACAGGGGTTTGAAGAGACCCAGTACTTC.

The chain is built from TRBV28 and TRBJ1-4; possibly TRBD1 for D (5 bases). Trimming stripped 8 bases from V and 5 bases from J, with 6 bases between. In germline, CDR1 is MDHEN, CDR2 SYDVKM. The CDR3 length is 11 residues. The CDR3 reads CASGQNEKLFF. Here the CDR3 DNA reads TGTGCCAGCGGACAAAATGAAAAACTGTTTTTT.

This sequence joins TRBV15 and TRBJ1-5; maybe TRBD1 (6 bases). The CDR3 is 15 amino acids. The germline V and J ends were trimmed by 7 bases and 2 bases, with 15 bases remaining between them. Germline V gene data show CDR1 as LNHNV and CDR2 as YYDKDF (reference sequence). The CDR3 sequence is CATNRDIDGNQPQHF. The CDR3 DNA is TGTGCCACCAACCGGGACATAGATGGCAATCAGCCCCAGCATTTT.

The table lists this clone with a few counts. The J gene is TRBJ1-1, the V gene TRBV29-1, with unresolved D. From germline, CDR1 is SQVTM and CDR2 ANQGSEA. CDR3 length: 11 residues. V was trimmed by 7 bases and J by 6 bases, leaving 12 bases between them. The CDR3: CSAVSIAEAFF. The CDR3 bases are TGCAGCGCAGTATCGATTGCTGAAGCTTTCTTT.

The chain has TRBV19 and TRBJ2-5; 8 bases align to TRBD2. With 4 bases clipped from V and 0 bases from J, the junction kept 1 base outside the gene matches. Per germline, CDR1 LNHDA and CDR2 SQIVND (reference sequence). This CDR3 has 14 amino acids. DNA for the CDR3: TGTGCCAGTAGTACGGGGGGGTACCAAGAGACCCAGTACTTC. It is translated as CASSTGGYQETQYF.

This chain links TRBV14 with TRBJ1-3; 7 bases line up with TRBD1. The CDR3 length is 13 residues. Germline lookup yields CDR1 SGHDN and CDR2 FVKESK. V trimming: 7 bases; J trimming: 7 bases; junction bases outside the gene matches: 7. The CDR3 DNA reads as TGTGCCAGCACCGGGGACAGTTTGAACACCATATATTTT. It encodes CASTGDSLNTIYF. The variable domain in full, with the rest retrieved from reference TRBV14 and TRBJ1-3, is EAGVTQFPSHSVIEKGQTVTLRCDPISGHDNLYWYRRVMGKEIKFLLHFVKESKQDESGMPNNRFLAERTGGTYSTLKVQPAELEDSGVYFCASTGDSLNTIYFGEGSWLTVV.

The rearrangement joins TRBV18 to TRBJ2-7; perhaps TRBD1 as D (5 bases). CDR3 size: 20 residues. Trimming shortened V by 3 bases and J by 0 bases, and 27 bases separated the two germline ends. Germline values: CDR1 KGHSH, CDR2 LQKENI. CDR3 nucleotides: TGTGCCAGCTCACCCCCCGACGAAGATGCGTATGGGGCCCACTCCTACGAGCAGTACTTC. Its translation is CASSPPDEDAYGAHSYEQYF.

V is TRBV5-4 and J is TRBJ1-1; D call uncertain. This CDR3 has 15 residues. Germline V CDR1 and CDR2: SGHNT, YYREEE (reference sequence). V lost 5 bases and J 1 base, leaving 15 bases between the germline ends. CDR3 sequence: CASRSNLQRNTEAFF. In DNA, the CDR3 is TGTGCCAGCAGGTCCAACCTACAGAGGAACACTGAAGCTTTCTTT.

As DNA, the CDR3 is TGTGCCAGCACCTCTTTGGGACTAGCGGGGGGAACCTACGAGCAGTACTTC. Residues: CASTSLGLAGGTYEQYF. The J gene is TRBJ2-7, the V gene TRBV2, with 15 bases aligning to TRBD2. The CDR3 contains 17 residues. Germline values: CDR1 SNHLY, CDR2 FYNNEI. J was trimmed by 2 bases and V by 7 bases; bases with no gene match: 9.

J is TRBJ2-3 and V is TRBV5-1; TRBD2 matches 9 bases. V gave up 0 bases and J gave up 0 bases; unmatched junction bases: 5. Germline assignment: CDR1 SGHRS and CDR2 YFSETQ. CDR3 length equals 17 residues. Here the CDR3 reads CASSLAPSGASTDTQYF. As DNA, the CDR3 is TGCGCCAGCAGCTTGGCTCCTAGCGGGGCTAGCACAGATACGCAGTATTTT.

The rearrangement links TRBV25-1 to TRBJ2-5, with TRBD2 identical over 14 bases. Germline V gene lookup returns CDR1 MGHDK and CDR2 SYGVNS. The junction had 11 bases not matched to a gene; V was cut back by 4 bases and J by 7 bases. This CDR3 contains 17 residues. CDR3 bases: TGTGCCAGCAGTGGGGGGGTATATGGACTAGCGGGGGGGACCCAGTACTTC. Encoded protein: CASSGGVYGLAGGTQYF. Using reference TRBV25-1 and TRBJ2-5 for the parts outside the CDR3, the full variable domain is EADIYQTPRYLVIGTGKKITLECSQTMGHDKMYWYQQDPGMELHLIHYSYGVNSTEKGDLSSESTVSRIRTEHFPLTLESARPSHTSQYLCASSGGVYGLAGGTQYFGPGTRLLVL.

J is TRBJ2-2 and V is TRBV28, with 9 bases aligning to TRBD2. The V gene end was trimmed by 5 bases and the J gene end by 10 bases; junction bases not matched to a gene: 17. From germline, CDR1 is MDHEN and CDR2 SYDVKM. This CDR3 has 17 amino acids. Here the CDR3 DNA reads TGTGCCAGCAGTCAATGGGGGGGACTAGCTTCGCCGGTGGAGCTGTTTTTT. This sequence encodes CASSQWGGLASPVELFF. Combining the CDR3 with reference TRBV28 and TRBJ2-2 gives the whole variable domain DVKVTQSSRYLVKRTGEKVFLECVQDMDHENMFWYRQDPGLGLRLIYFSYDVKMKEKGDIPEGYSVSREKKERFSLILESASTNQTSMYLCASSQWGGLASPVELFFGEGSRLTVL.

The rearrangement uses TRBV2 and TRBJ1-2; the match to TRBD1 covers 7 bases. CDR1 and CDR2 (germline): SNHLY, FYNNEI. J gave up 8 bases and V 5 bases, and 8 bases lay outside the gene matches. This CDR3 has 13 residues. The CDR3 region has the DNA TGTGCCAGCAGTTCCCAGGGGGATGGCGGCTACACCTTC. This gives the protein CASSSQGDGGYTF. Looking up the rest from reference TRBV2 and TRBJ1-2 gives the full variable domain: EPEVTQTPSHQVTQMGQEVILRCVPISNHLYFYWYRQILGQKVEFLVSFYNNEISEKSEIFDDQFSVERPDGSNFTLKIRSTKLEDSAMYFCASSSQGDGGYTFGSGTRLTVV.

The V call is TRBV11-2, the J call TRBJ2-7; a weak D match, TRBD2 (5 bases). This CDR3 has 12 residues. V was pared by 2 bases and J by 7 bases, with 9 bases between. In germline, CDR1 is SGHAT, CDR2 FQNNGV. The CDR3 bases are TGTGCCAGCAGCTTAAACCGCGGGGAGCAGTACTTC. Encoded protein: CASSLNRGEQYF.

The chain recombines TRBV5-6 with TRBJ1-2, with 8 bases identical to TRBD1. Germline-derived CDR1 and CDR2 are SGHDT and YYEEEE. V gave up 4 bases and J gave up 8 bases; unmatched junction bases: 19. This CDR3 is built from 17 residues. The CDR3, as DNA: TGTGCCAGCAGCCCTCCGACAGGGGAGGAGTTGGGTTACGGCTACACCTTC. This encodes CASSPPTGEELGYGYTF.

Regarding this clone: The sample has other DNA sequences that encode this CDR3 too. This chain joins TRBV28 and TRBJ2-7; 7 nucleotides align to TRBD1. From germline, CDR1 is MDHEN and CDR2 SYDVKM. The length of the CDR3 is 13 residues. J lost 1 base, V lost 4 bases, and 1 base had no gene match. This CDR3 is CASSSGQSYEQYF. CDR3 DNA: TGTGCCAGCAGTTCGGGACAGTCCTACGAGCAGTACTTC.

This chain links TRBV7-2 with TRBJ1-3; maybe TRBD1 (6 bases). This CDR3 has 17 amino acids. CDR1 and CDR2 (germline): SGHTA, FQGNSA. Trimming cost V 5 bases and J 1 base, with 18 bases left between them. CDR3 nucleotide sequence: TGTGCCAGCAGCGACCTACCAGGGGCCCAATCTGGAAACACCATATATTTT. Translated, it gives CASSDLPGAQSGNTIYF.

The rearrangement joins TRBV10-3 to TRBJ2-1, with 10 bases identical to TRBD1. J lost 7 bases, V lost 11 bases, and 11 bases had no gene match. The CDR3 loop spans 14 amino acids. Germline CDR1 is ENHRY and CDR2 is SYGVKD. Here the CDR3 reads CAFAGTGVGNEQFF. CDR3 bases: TGTGCCTTCGCCGGGACAGGGGTAGGGAATGAGCAGTTCTTC.

The chain employs TRBV15 and TRBJ1-5, with D possibly matching TRBD1 (6 bases). The V gene's germline CDR1 is LNHNV and CDR2 YYDKDF (reference sequence). CDR3 length: 14 residues. The V and J ends lost 0 bases and 7 bases respectively, with 10 bases between them. The CDR3 sequence: CATSRDRGGQPQHF. CDR3 bases: TGTGCCACCAGCAGAGATAGGGGGGGCCAGCCCCAGCATTTT.

The genes are TRBV21-1 and TRBJ1-2; no DNA check was done on the table's D call, TRBD1. TRBV21-1 is an annotated pseudogene. The CDR3 totals 19 residues. Here the CDR3 reads CASSNPHPSGTGMSYGYTF. CDR3 DNA: TGTGCCAGCAGCAATCCCCACCCCTCCGGGACAGGGATGAGCTATGGCTACACCTTC.

The chain recombines TRBV14 with TRBJ2-4; weak D call: TRBD2 (5 bases). This CDR3 contains 16 residues. The germline gives CDR1 SGHDN, CDR2 FVKESK. The V and J ends lost 4 bases and 0 bases respectively, with 13 bases between them. In DNA form, the CDR3 reads TGTGCCAGCAGCCTTGGACTCCTGGGAGCCAAAAACATTCAGTACTTC. Translation gives CASSLGLLGAKNIQYF.

The V call is TRBV5-8, the J call TRBJ2-2, with 7 bases aligning to TRBD1. Per the germline V gene, CDR1 is SGHTS and CDR2 is YDEGEE. The J segment lost 6 bases and the V segment lost 4 bases, leaving 6 bases of the junction unmatched. There are 14 residues in the CDR3. CDR3 residues: CASSVYGTAGELFF. CDR3 sequence (DNA): TGTGCCAGCAGCGTTTACGGGACAGCCGGGGAGCTGTTTTTT.

The rearrangement joins TRBV5-6 to TRBJ2-7, with TRBD2 matching over 9 bases. The V gene's germline CDR1 is SGHDT and CDR2 YYEEEE. The trim removed 3 bases at V and 0 bases at J, leaving 7 bases unmatched. The CDR3 is 16 amino acids. This CDR3 reads CASSSPTSGSSYEQYF. For the CDR3, the DNA is TGTGCCAGCAGCTCCCCGACTAGCGGAAGCTCCTACGAGCAGTACTTC.

The chain uses TRBV6-5 and TRBJ2-7; 7 bases line up with TRBD2. The junction had 5 bases not matched to a gene; V was cut back by 1 base and J by 2 bases. The CDR3 has 15 residues. Germline values: CDR1 MNHEY, CDR2 SVGAGI. The CDR3 reads CASSYFLADTYEQYF. DNA of the CDR3: TGTGCCAGCAGTTACTTCCTAGCGGATACCTACGAGCAGTACTTC.

This rearrangement joins TRBV15 to TRBJ1-5; the match to TRBD1 covers 11 bases. The CDR3 consists of 16 residues. J gave up 5 bases and V 2 bases, and 5 bases lay outside the gene matches. CDR1 LNHNV and CDR2 YYDKDF come from the germline V gene (reference sequence). The CDR3 reads CATSRWDRGVYQPQHF. The CDR3 coding sequence is TGTGCCACCAGCAGATGGGACAGGGGGGTGTATCAGCCCCAGCATTTT.

This chain joins TRBV18 and TRBJ1-1; D remains ambiguous. V shed 1 base and J shed 11 bases, with 14 bases lying between them. This CDR3 has 13 residues. Germline CDR1 KGHSH, CDR2 LQKENI. CDR3 in DNA: TGTGCCAGCTCACCACAGGACGGAGGAGAGGCTTTCTTT. Translating it yields CASSPQDGGEAFF.

The rearrangement links TRBV2 to TRBJ1-4; a weak D match, TRBD1 (6 bases). V lost 3 bases and J 5 bases, leaving 22 bases between the germline ends. Germline loops: CDR1 SNHLY, CDR2 FYNNEI. CDR3 size: 18 residues. This chain's CDR3 is CASSDLGLRGGINEKLFF. CDR3 in DNA: TGTGCCAGCAGTGACCTAGGTCTGAGGGGGGGCATCAATGAAAAACTGTTTTTT.